Listed here are 7 T cell receptor beta chains from one sample, sequenced in a study of T-cell memory formation after mild COVID-19. Each CDR3 protein is one row after TCRdb ran MiXCR on the 5' RACE reads. Seen here are about 190,000 distinct CDR3 sequences, about 16% observed once, and the top ten hold 2.4%. Sequencing was done on a sample of PBMCs or a T cell subset sorted from them (not recorded which). Receptors originate from an adult woman who had mild COVID-19 (a few samples of this study predate the infection). Cell type and time point are not known.

The chain links TRBV25-1 to TRBJ2-7; possibly TRBD1 for D (6 bases). The V end lost 5 bases, the J end lost 3 bases, and 14 bases lay between the germline ends. Germline V gene lookup returns CDR1 MGHDK and CDR2 SYGVNS. CDR3 size: 14 residues. In DNA, the CDR3 is TGTGCCAGCAGTACGACCGGGACACACTACGAGCAGTACTTC. Translating gives CASSTTGTHYEQYF.

The J gene is TRBJ2-4, the V gene TRBV19, with D tentatively TRBD2 (5 bases). Germline values: CDR1 LNHDA, CDR2 SQIVND (reference sequence). Trimming removed 7 bases from V and 1 base from J, with 11 bases in between. CDR3 length equals 14 residues. The CDR3 DNA follows: TGTGCCAGTATCGGGGTGGGCGCCAAAAACATTCAGTACTTC. As protein: CASIGVGAKNIQYF.

The rearrangement uses TRBV29-1 and TRBJ2-7; 12 bases agree with TRBD2. V shed 4 bases and J 6 bases; nucleotides not matched to a gene: 13. From germline, CDR1 is SQVTM and CDR2 ANQGSEA. The CDR3 runs to 16 residues. The CDR3 here is CSVVRLAGVRDGEQYF. Written as DNA, the CDR3 is TGCAGCGTTGTAAGACTAGCGGGAGTCCGGGATGGCGAGCAGTACTTC.

The V gene is TRBV11-2, the J gene TRBJ2-7, with 11 bases that match TRBD1. V lost 1 base to trimming and J lost 3 bases; unmatched junction nucleotides: 11. Germline V gene data show CDR1 as SGHAT and CDR2 as FQNNGV. The CDR3 totals 18 residues. The DNA of the CDR3 is TGTGCCAGCAGCTTAGGGATCGGGGGGACAGGGGGAGTCTACGAGCAGTACTTC. This encodes CASSLGIGGTGGVYEQYF. The full variable domain, its missing parts supplied by reference TRBV11-2 and TRBJ2-7, is EAGVAQSPRYKIIEKRQSVAFWCNPISGHATLYWYQQILGQGPKLLIQFQNNGVVDDSQLPKDRFSAERLKGVDSTLKIQPAKLEDSAVYLCASSLGIGGTGGVYEQYFGPGTRLTVT.

This clonotype was observed a few times. V is TRBV30 and J is TRBJ2-7, with D hard to call. Germline values: CDR1 GTSNPN, CDR2 SVGIG (reference sequence). The CDR3 extends over 13 amino acids. V lost 1 base to trimming and J lost 6 bases, with 13 bases between them. The CDR3 bases are TGTGCCTGGAGTGCACAACAGTACGGCGAGCAGTACTTC. As protein: CAWSAQQYGEQYF.

The genes are TRBV5-1 and TRBJ1-1; tentatively, D is TRBD1 (6 bases). The CDR3 covers 15 residues. Germline values: CDR1 SGHRS, CDR2 YFSETQ. Trimming cost V 1 base and J 2 bases, with 12 bases left between them. Written as DNA, the CDR3 is TGCGCCAGCAGCTTGATCACGACAGGAAACACTGAAGCTTTCTTT. Translated: CASSLITTGNTEAFF.

The gene calls are TRBV6-4 and TRBJ1-2; D uncertain. CDR3 size: 13 residues. Trimming left V 2 bases short and J 4 bases short, with 8 bases between. CDR1 is MRHNA and CDR2 is SNTAGT in the germline V gene. The CDR3 DNA reads TGTGCCAGCAGTGACGGCGGATTCTATGGCTACACCTTC. Amino acids: CASSDGGFYGYTF.